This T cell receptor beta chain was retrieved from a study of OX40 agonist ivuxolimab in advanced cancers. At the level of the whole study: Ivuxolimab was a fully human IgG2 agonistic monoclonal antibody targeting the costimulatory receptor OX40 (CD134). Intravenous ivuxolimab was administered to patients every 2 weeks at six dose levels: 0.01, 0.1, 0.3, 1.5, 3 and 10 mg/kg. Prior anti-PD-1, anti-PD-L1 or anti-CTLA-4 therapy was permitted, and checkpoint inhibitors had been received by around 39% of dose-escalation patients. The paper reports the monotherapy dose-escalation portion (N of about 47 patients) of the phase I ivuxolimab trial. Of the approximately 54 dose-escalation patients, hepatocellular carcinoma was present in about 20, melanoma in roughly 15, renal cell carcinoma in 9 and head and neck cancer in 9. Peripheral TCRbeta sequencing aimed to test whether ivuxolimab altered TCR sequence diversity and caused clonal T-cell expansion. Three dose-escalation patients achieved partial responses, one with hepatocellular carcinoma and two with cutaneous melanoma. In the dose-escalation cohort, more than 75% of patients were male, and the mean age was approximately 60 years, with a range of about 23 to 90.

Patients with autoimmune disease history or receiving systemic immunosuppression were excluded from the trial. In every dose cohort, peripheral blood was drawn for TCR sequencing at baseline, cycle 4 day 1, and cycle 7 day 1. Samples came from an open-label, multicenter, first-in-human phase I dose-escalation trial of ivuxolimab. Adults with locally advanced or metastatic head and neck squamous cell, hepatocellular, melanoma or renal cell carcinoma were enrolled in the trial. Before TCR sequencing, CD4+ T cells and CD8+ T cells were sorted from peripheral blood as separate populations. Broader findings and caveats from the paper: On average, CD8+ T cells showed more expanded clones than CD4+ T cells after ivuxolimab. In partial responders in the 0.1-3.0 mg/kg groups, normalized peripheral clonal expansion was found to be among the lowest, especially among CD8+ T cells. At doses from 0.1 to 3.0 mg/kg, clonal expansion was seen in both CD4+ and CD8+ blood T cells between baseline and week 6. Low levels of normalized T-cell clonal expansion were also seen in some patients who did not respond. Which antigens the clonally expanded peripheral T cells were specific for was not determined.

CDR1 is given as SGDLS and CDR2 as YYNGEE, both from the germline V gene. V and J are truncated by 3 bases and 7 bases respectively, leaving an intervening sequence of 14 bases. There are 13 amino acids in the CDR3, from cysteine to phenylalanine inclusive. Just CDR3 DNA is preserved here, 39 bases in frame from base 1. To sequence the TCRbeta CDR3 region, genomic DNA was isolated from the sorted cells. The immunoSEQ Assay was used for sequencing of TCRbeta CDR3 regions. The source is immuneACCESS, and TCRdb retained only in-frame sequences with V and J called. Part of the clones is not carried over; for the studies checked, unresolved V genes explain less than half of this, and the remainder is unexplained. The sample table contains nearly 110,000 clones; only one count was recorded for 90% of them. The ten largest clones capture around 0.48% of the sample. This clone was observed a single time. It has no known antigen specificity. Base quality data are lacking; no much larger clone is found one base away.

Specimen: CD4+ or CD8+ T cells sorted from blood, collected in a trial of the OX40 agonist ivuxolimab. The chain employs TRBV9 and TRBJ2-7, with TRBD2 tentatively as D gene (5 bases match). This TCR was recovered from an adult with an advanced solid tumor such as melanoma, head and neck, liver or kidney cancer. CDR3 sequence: CASSAGNLGEQYF. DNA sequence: TGTGCCAGCAGCGCGGGGAATCTGGGTGAGCAGTACTTC.